One T cell receptor (beta chain) is described in this entry. It was version v3.0 of the immunoSEQ assay that was run at survey level. The assay was immunoSEQ multiplex PCR, and TCRdb's table has in-frame clones only and misses some. The repertoire holds fewer than 55,000 clones, with 90% to 95% as singletons. These data come from a study of long-term antiretroviral therapy in people with HIV. CDR1 is SGHNT, CDR2 YYREEE, per germline (reference sequence). The CDR3 spans 16 residues. The V and J ends lost 1 base and 9 bases, in that order; junction bases with no gene match: 11. The chain carries TRBV5-4 and TRBJ2-1; 9 bases agree with TRBD2. The sequencing here drew on unsorted PBMCs, taken 3.7 years after starting antiretroviral therapy. The sequence came from a woman aged 45 to 65 with HIV. This CDR3 reads CASSLLGSGGTSEQFF. The CDR3 DNA follows: TGTGCCAGCAGCTTGCTTGGGAGCGGGGGGACCTCTGAGCAGTTCTTC.